This TCR beta chain was recorded in a study of blood T cell repertoires in COVID-19 (dated by TCRdb to the early 2020s). Context from the whole study: Collaborator samples came from the United States, Italy and Spain and covered acute and convalescent phases of COVID-19. The prospective study material was composed of cDNA or gDNA derived from T cells, B-cell-depleted T cells, or PBMCs. Deeply sampled blood TCRbeta repertoires from subjects exposed to, actively infected with, or recovered from COVID-19 were included in the dataset. A freely available public database, intended as a resource for researchers studying the immune response to SARS-CoV-2, is where the repertoires were released. The samples were drawn from the first 160 participants of the ongoing ImmuneRACE study and from 1,200 or so subjects provided by 6 global collaborators. The sample metadata nearly always contained a de-identified subject ID, COVID-19 status, age in years and sex. Where available, HLA class I and class II types were taken from metadata supplied by the sample provider and were not determined by assay-based typing.

The immunoSEQ Assay, a bias-controlled multiplex PCR, was used to amplify TCRbeta CDR3 regions from genomic DNA. Per the original workflow: The number of nucleated cells in each sample was estimated from the amplification of reference gene primers within the assay. To quantify the absolute abundance of each unique TCRbeta CDR3 rearrangement, sequence reads were collapsed and filtered. Productive Simpson clonality was computed per sample as the square root of Simpson's diversity index over productive rearrangements. Sourced from immuneACCESS, this table was stored by TCRdb with only in-frame sequences that have V and J called. A share of the clones is absent; for the studies checked, an unresolved V gene accounts for under half, and the remainder has no known explanation. The V and J calls and clone size were taken over from that table, and D and trimming were inferred from the DNA. The sample data list roughly 120,000 clones, and about nine tenths of these were observed just once. Together, the top ten hold 4.6% of the sample.

What the study reported, not specific to this receptor: Clinical and demographic metadata were provided uncurated, with the amount varying by source and participant.

CDR3 length: 16 amino acids, cysteine to phenylalanine. The sequence is cut down to CDR3 DNA, 48 bases in frame from base 1. The V and J ends are trimmed by 0 bases and 2 bases, leaving 11 bases between them. The germline V gene (reference sequence) sets CDR1 to LNHDA and CDR2 to SQIVND. Whole blood was collected in K2EDTA tubes by collaborating institutions according to the institutions' own protocols. For TCRbeta analysis, collaborator samples were shipped as frozen whole blood, as isolated PBMCs, or as DNA extracted from either sample type. On this clone itself: Its specific antigen is unknown. The input lacks base qualities; no much larger clone sits a single base away.

The sample consisted of peripheral blood. This receptor was obtained from a woman between 50 and 59 years old with acute or convalescent COVID-19. The chain was built from TRBV19 and TRBJ2-1, and possibly TRBD1, on 7 matching bases. The CDR3 region has the sequence CASSIDSRGAYNEQFF. Here is the DNA: TGTGCCAGTAGTATAGATAGCAGGGGGGCCTACAATGAGCAGTTCTTC.